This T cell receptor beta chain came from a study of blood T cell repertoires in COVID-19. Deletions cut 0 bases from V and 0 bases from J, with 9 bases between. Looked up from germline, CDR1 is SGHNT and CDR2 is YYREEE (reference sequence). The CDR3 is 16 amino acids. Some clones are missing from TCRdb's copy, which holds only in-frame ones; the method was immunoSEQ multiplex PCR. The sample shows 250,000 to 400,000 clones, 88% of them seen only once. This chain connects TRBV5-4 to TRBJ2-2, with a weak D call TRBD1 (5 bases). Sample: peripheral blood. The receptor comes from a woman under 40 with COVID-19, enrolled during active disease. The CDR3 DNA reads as TGTGCCAGCAGCTTGGGACAGCCTCCGAACACCGGGGAGCTGTTTTTT. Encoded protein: CASSLGQPPNTGELFF.